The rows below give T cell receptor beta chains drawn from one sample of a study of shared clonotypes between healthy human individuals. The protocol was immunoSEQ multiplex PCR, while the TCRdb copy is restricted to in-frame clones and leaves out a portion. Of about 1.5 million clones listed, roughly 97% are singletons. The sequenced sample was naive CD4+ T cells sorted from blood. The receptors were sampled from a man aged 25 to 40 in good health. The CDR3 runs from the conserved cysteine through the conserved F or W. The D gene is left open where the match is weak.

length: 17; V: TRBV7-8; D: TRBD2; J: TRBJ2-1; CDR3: CASSSSGTSGRDNEQFF; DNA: TGTGCCAGCAGTTCTTCCGGGACTAGCGGGAGGGACAATGAGCAGTTCTTC
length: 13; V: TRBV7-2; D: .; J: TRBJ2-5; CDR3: CASSLAGRETQYF; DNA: TGTGCCAGCAGCTTAGCCGGTAGGGAGACCCAGTACTTC
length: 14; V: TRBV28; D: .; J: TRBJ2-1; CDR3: CASSPPGDRDEQFF; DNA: TGTGCCAGCAGTCCCCCAGGGGATAGGGATGAGCAGTTCTTC
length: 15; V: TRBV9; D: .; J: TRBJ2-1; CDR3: CASSVEGVWENEQFF; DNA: TGTGCCAGCAGCGTAGAGGGAGTATGGGAAAATGAGCAGTTCTTC
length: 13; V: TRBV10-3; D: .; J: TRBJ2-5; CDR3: CAISEVGEGAQYF; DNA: TGTGCCATCAGTGAGGTGGGGGAAGGGGCCCAGTACTTC
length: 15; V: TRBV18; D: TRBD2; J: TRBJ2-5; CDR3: CAGSPVAGGPKTQYF; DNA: TGTGCCGGCTCACCCGTAGCGGGAGGGCCCAAGACCCAGTACTTC
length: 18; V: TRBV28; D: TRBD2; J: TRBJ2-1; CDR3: CASSFAGLAGNSYNEQFF; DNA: TGTGCCAGCAGTTTTGCCGGACTAGCGGGAAACTCCTACAATGAGCAGTTCTTC
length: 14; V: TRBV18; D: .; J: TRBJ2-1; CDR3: CASSPDPALNEQFF; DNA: TGTGCCAGCTCACCCGATCCGGCCCTCAATGAGCAGTTCTTC
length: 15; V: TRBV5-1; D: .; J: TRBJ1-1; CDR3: CASSLGRPSHTEAFF; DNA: TGCGCCAGCAGCTTGGGACGCCCTTCTCACACTGAAGCTTTCTTT
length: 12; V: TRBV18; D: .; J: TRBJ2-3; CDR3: CASSPGVDTQYF; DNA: TGTGCCAGCTCACCGGGTGTAGATACGCAGTATTTT
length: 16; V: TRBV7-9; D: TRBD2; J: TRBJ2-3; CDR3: CASSQGLAGITDTQYF; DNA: TGTGCCAGCAGCCAGGGACTAGCGGGCATCACAGATACGCAGTATTTT
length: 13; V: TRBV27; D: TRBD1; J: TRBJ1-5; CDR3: CASSPTGFQPQHF; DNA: TGTGCCAGCAGTCCGACAGGGTTTCAGCCCCAGCATTTT
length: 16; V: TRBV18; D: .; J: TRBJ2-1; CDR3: CASSASNWGAYNEQFF; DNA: TGTGCCAGCTCCGCATCCAACTGGGGTGCTTACAATGAGCAGTTCTTC
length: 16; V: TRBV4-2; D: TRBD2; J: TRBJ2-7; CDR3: CASSFGLAGESYEQYF; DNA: TGTGCCAGCAGCTTCGGACTAGCGGGAGAGTCCTACGAGCAGTACTTC
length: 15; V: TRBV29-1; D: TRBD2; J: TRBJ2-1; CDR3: CSGGLAGGSYNEQFF; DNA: TGCAGCGGGGGACTAGCGGGAGGCTCCTACAATGAGCAGTTCTTC